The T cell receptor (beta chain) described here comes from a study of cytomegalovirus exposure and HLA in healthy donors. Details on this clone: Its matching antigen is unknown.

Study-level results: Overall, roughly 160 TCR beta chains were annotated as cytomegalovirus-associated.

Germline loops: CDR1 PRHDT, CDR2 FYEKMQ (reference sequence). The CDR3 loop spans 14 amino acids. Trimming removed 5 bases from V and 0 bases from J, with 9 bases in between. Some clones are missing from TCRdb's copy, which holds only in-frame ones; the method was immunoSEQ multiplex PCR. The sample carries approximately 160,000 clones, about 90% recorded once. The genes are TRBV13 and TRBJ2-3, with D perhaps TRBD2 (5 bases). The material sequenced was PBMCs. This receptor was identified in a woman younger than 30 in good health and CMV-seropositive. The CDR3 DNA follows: TGTGCCAGCAGCCCGAGCGGCAGCACAGATACGCAGTATTTT. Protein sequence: CASSPSGSTDTQYF.